This T cell receptor (beta chain) was profiled in a study of T cells in localized non-small cell lung cancer. TCRdb keeps only in-frame clones here, not all; method: immunoSEQ multiplex PCR. The repertoire consists of 75,000 to 80,000 clones, with around 80% occurring once and the leading ten covering approximately 9.7%. V was shortened by 5 bases and J by 1 base, with 8 bases between the two germline ends. This CDR3 spans 13 amino acids. CDR1 MNHEY and CDR2 SVGAGI come from the germline V gene. Sequenced material: peripheral blood, taken before any cancer treatment. The clonotype comes from a female donor aged 60 or older with stage I lung adenocarcinoma. This chain uses TRBV6-5 with TRBJ2-5; D remains unclear. In DNA, the CDR3 is TGTGCCAGCAGTAGACTGATCCAAGAGACCCAGTACTTC. Protein product: CASSRLIQETQYF.